This entry lists 28 T cell receptor beta chains sequenced from one sample in a study of T cells in severe cutaneous drug reactions. Bulk and single-cell libraries used iRepertoire multiplex PCR with TCR subtype-specific primers. TCRdb re-called the multiplex PCR reads; every CDR3 protein appears as one record, without DNA. This table lists 9,000 to 13,000 distinct CDR3 sequences. The patients sequenced had a carbamazepine-induced Stevens-Johnson syndrome or toxic epidermal necrolysis reaction. Sequencing was done on a sample of cells from a skin blister. The receptors originated from a human donor with Stevens-Johnson syndrome, a severe cutaneous drug reaction.

This clonotype ranks as medium-sized (0.01 to 0.1%) in terms of frequency. J is TRBJ2-7 and V is TRBV20-1. The CDR3 runs to 13 residues. Germline V lookup: CDR1 DFQATT, CDR2 SNEGSKA (reference sequence). This chain's CDR3 is CSASNRLHYEQYF.

CDR3 sequence: CASSFRRNYGYTF. This chain joins TRBV27 and TRBJ1-2. The CDR3 extends over 13 amino acids. Germline V lookup: CDR1 MNHEY, CDR2 SMNVEV (reference sequence).

This clonotype is labeled medium-sized based on frequency. The chain is built from TRBV20-1 and TRBJ2-7; TCRdb names TRBD1, which stays unverified in the absence of DNA. Germline CDR1 is DFQATT and CDR2 is SNEGSKA (reference sequence). CDR3 length: 13 amino acids. The CDR3 here is CSVARDRTYEQYF.

CDR3 loop: CSARDQKTSNNQPQHF. This sequence joins TRBV20-1 and TRBJ1-5. This CDR3 is 16 amino acids long. Germline CDR1 reads DFQATT; CDR2 reads SNEGSKA (reference sequence).

The chain recombines TRBV20-1 with TRBJ2-2; TCRdb returns TRBD2, unconfirmable since there is no DNA. Germline values: CDR1 DFQATT, CDR2 SNEGSKA (reference sequence). This CDR3 is built from 14 residues. The CDR3 loop reads CSAKKGYDVGELFF.

By frequency, this clonotype registers medium-sized (0.01 to 0.1%). The genes are TRBV20-1 and TRBJ2-7; there is no DNA to check the TCRdb D call of TRBD2. The germline CDR1 and CDR2 sequences are DFQATT and SNEGSKA (reference sequence). CDR3 length: 11 residues. CDR3 sequence reads: CSATLGYEQYF.

The rearrangement uses TRBV3-1 and TRBJ2-3; TCRdb's D call of TRBD2 is untestable without DNA. CDR3 length equals 15 residues. From germline, CDR1 is LGHDT and CDR2 YNNKEL (reference sequence). The CDR3 sequence is CASSQGTGSTDTQYF.

V and J are TRBV20-1 and TRBJ2-7. The CDR3 runs to 12 residues. CDR1 DFQATT and CDR2 SNEGSKA come from the germline V gene (reference sequence). This chain's CDR3 is CSATENGYEQYF.

The V call is TRBV29-1, the J call TRBJ2-7; the TRBD1 assignment by TCRdb is unverifiable without DNA. Per the germline V gene, CDR1 is SQVTM and CDR2 is ANQGSEA. This CDR3 spans 16 amino acids. The CDR3 region is CSVEKSGTAKGSEQYF.

This clonotype is medium-sized by frequency. CDR3: CSARDPSGALQETQYF. The gene calls are TRBV20-1 and TRBJ2-5; TCRdb lists TRBD2, though no DNA is available to test this call. Germline V gene lookup returns CDR1 DFQATT and CDR2 SNEGSKA (reference sequence). This CDR3 spans 16 amino acids.

Considering frequency, this clonotype is medium-sized. This chain connects TRBV20-1 to TRBJ2-1. The germline gives CDR1 DFQATT, CDR2 SNEGSKA (reference sequence). The CDR3 has 12 amino acids. CDR3 region: CSARANWGEQFF.

J is TRBJ2-7 and V is TRBV20-1; the TRBD2 assignment by TCRdb is unverifiable without DNA. CDR1 is DFQATT, CDR2 SNEGSKA, per germline (reference sequence). CDR3 length: 13 amino acids. The CDR3 loop is CSARDEGYYEQYF.

This clonotype is deemed medium-sized by its frequency. J is TRBJ2-3 and V is TRBV20-1. Germline V gives CDR1 DFQATT, CDR2 SNEGSKA (reference sequence). This CDR3 comprises 15 residues. The CDR3 loop is CSAMNLAASTDTQYF.

This rearrangement joins TRBV29-1 to TRBJ2-7; TCRdb selects TRBD2, and the lack of DNA leaves this call unchecked. Germline V gene sequence: CDR1 SQVTM, CDR2 ANQGSEA. The CDR3 consists of 13 residues. The CDR3 sequence: CSVRQGGRYEQYF.

The chain has TRBV18 and TRBJ2-5. Per germline, CDR1 KGHSH and CDR2 LQKENI. The CDR3 is 15 amino acids. The CDR3 loop is CASSSNWEYQETQYF.

The J gene is TRBJ1-1, the V gene TRBV29-1. Germline CDR1 and CDR2: SQVTM and ANQGSEA. The CDR3 consists of 12 residues. The CDR3 loop is CSVLRGRTEAFF.

The CDR3 reads CSVEDGTGSYEQYF. This sequence joins TRBV29-1 and TRBJ2-7; with no DNA, the TCRdb D assignment of TRBD1 cannot be verified. The germline CDR1 and CDR2 sequences are SQVTM and ANQGSEA. This CDR3 region has 14 residues.

The chain couples TRBV27 to TRBJ2-3; TCRdb returns TRBD2, unconfirmable since there is no DNA. Germline CDR1 MNHEY, CDR2 SMNVEV (reference sequence). CDR3 length equals 18 residues. This chain's CDR3 is CASNSLNGLAISTDTQYF.

The V gene is TRBV29-1, the J gene TRBJ2-1; the D call from TCRdb, TRBD2, cannot be confirmed without DNA. The CDR3 runs to 14 residues. The germline gives CDR1 SQVTM, CDR2 ANQGSEA. The CDR3 reads CSVAGTSGGGEQFF.

The gene calls are TRBV20-1 and TRBJ2-7. Germline lookup yields CDR1 DFQATT and CDR2 SNEGSKA (reference sequence). This CDR3 comprises 15 residues. CDR3 in amino acids: CSAREEPLLSYEQYF.

The rearrangement joins TRBV29-1 to TRBJ2-7; TCRdb's D call of TRBD1 is untestable without DNA. CDR3 length equals 13 residues. Germline CDR1 SQVTM, CDR2 ANQGSEA. Here the CDR3 reads CSVGRDTGYEQYF.

The chain recombines TRBV20-1 with TRBJ1-1; TCRdb designates TRBD1, a call that cannot be tested without DNA. The germline V gene has CDR1 DFQATT and CDR2 SNEGSKA (reference sequence). The CDR3 has 15 residues. CDR3 loop: CSASDRGALNTEAFF.

The chain employs TRBV20-1 and TRBJ2-7; TCRdb indicates TRBD1, and absent DNA this call remains unverified. Germline CDR1 and CDR2: DFQATT and SNEGSKA (reference sequence). The CDR3 is made up of 13 amino acids. CDR3 residues: CSVIDRVSYEQYF.

Judged by frequency, this clonotype is medium-sized. The chain combines TRBV27 with TRBJ2-2; TCRdb's assignment of TRBD2 cannot be checked, as there is no DNA. Germline V gene lookup returns CDR1 MNHEY and CDR2 SMNVEV (reference sequence). This CDR3 contains 16 residues. The CDR3 loop is CASSPPGGGLTGELFF.

V gene TRBV29-1 combines with J gene TRBJ2-3; absent DNA, TCRdb's TRBD2 call cannot be checked. Germline CDR1 and CDR2: SQVTM and ANQGSEA. This CDR3 contains 13 residues. This CDR3 is CSVVVGPTDTQYF.

This clonotype counts as medium-sized by frequency. This chain connects TRBV20-1 to TRBJ2-1; TCRdb's assignment of TRBD1 cannot be checked, as there is no DNA. Germline lookup yields CDR1 DFQATT and CDR2 SNEGSKA (reference sequence). CDR3 length: 14 residues. The CDR3: CSARFGGDYNEQFF.

Its frequency marks this clonotype as medium-sized. J is TRBJ1-1 and V is TRBV20-1. Germline loops: CDR1 DFQATT, CDR2 SNEGSKA (reference sequence). This CDR3 is 14 amino acids long. CDR3 in amino acids: CSARDRDRNTEAFF.

This clonotype ranks as medium-sized in terms of frequency. The V and J genes are TRBV6-2 or TRBV6-3 and TRBJ2-3. This CDR3 has 15 residues. The V gene's germline CDR1 is MNHEY and CDR2 SVGEGT. CDR3 region: CASSLGVVSTDTQYF.